This TCR beta chain was sequenced for a study of T-cell memory formation after mild COVID-19. Germline CDR1 SGHTA, CDR2 FQGNSA. V shed 5 bases and J 6 bases; nucleotides not matched to a gene: 13. CDR3 length: 15 amino acids. 5'RACE with constant-segment primers built TCRalpha and TCRbeta cDNA libraries with UMIs. TCRdb processed the 5' RACE reads anew with MiXCR; each CDR3 protein has one entry. The data show hundreds of thousands of distinct CDR3 sequences, 20% seen once. This clonotype was recorded at least ten times. The V call is TRBV7-2, the J call TRBJ2-7, with 7 bases identical to TRBD2. Sample: PBMCs or a T cell subset sorted from them (not recorded which). This clonotype originated in an adult woman who had mild COVID-19 (a few samples of this study predate the infection). Cell type and time point are not known. CDR3 coding DNA: TGTGCCAGCAGCCGAGCGGGACTCCTTATAGGCGAGCAGTACTTC. Its protein product is CASSRAGLLIGEQYF.